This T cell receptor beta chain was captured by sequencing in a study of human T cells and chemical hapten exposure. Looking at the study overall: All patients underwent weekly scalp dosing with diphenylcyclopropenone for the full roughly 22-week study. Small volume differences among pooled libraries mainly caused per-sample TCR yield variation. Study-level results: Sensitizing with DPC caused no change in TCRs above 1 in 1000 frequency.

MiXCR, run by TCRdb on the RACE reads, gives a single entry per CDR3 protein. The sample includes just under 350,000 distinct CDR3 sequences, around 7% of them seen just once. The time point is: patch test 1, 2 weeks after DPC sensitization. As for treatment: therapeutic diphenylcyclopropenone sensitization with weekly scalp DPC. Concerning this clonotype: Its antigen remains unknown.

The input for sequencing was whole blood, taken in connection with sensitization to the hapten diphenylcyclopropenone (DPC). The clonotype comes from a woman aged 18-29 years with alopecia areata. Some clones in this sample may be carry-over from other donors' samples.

The CDR3 here is CASSPRTSEQYF. CDR3 DNA sequence: TGTGCCAGCAGTCCCCGGACCTCCGAGCAGTACTTC. The rearrangement uses TRBV28 and TRBJ2-7, with D hard to call. V was cut by 5 bases and J by 6 bases, with 11 bases left in between. The CDR3 runs 12 residues. Germline-derived CDR1 and CDR2 are MDHEN and SYDVKM.